Described below is a single TCR beta chain sequence and its context. Methods used by the authors: Reference gene primer amplification gave estimated nucleated cell counts. Profiled with immunoSEQ multiplex PCR; TCRdb holds only in-frame clones, not every one. The V and J calls and clone size were taken over from that table, and D and trimming were inferred from the DNA. Seen here are roughly 400,000 clones, around 87% observed once, and the top ten hold 2.3%. This record belongs to a study of blood T cell repertoires in COVID-19. The V gene's germline CDR1 is MNHNS and CDR2 SASEGT. Trimming took 8 bases from V and 5 from J; bases not matched to a gene: 11. The CDR3 runs to 14 residues.

The TCR sequence derives from a woman aged 55 to 70 with COVID-19, enrolled during active disease. The sequenced sample consisted of peripheral blood. The chain couples TRBV6-1 to TRBJ1-1; 7 nucleotides match TRBD1. The CDR3: CASPEGGIRTEAFF. The CDR3 nucleotides read TGTGCCAGCCCTGAAGGGGGCATAAGGACTGAAGCTTTCTTT.